These 24 T cell receptor beta chains were all obtained from the same sample, sequenced in a study of blood T cell repertoires in COVID-19. Profiled with immunoSEQ multiplex PCR; TCRdb holds only in-frame clones, not every one. The table includes 200,000 to 250,000 clones, 83% detected once. The sequenced sample was PBMCs or T cells enriched from blood (not recorded which). The receptor set was obtained from a woman between 40 and 55 years old who had been exposed to COVID-19.

This clone was observed a handful of times. The genes are TRBV12-3 or TRBV12-4 and TRBJ2-3; 7 positions match TRBD2. The CDR3 loop spans 13 amino acids. Losses at the gene ends were 8 bases for V and 0 bases for J; bases not matched to a gene: 2. The CDR3 is CASHGGSTDTQYF. In nucleotides, the CDR3 is TGTGCCAGCCACGGGGGGAGCACAGATACGCAGTATTTT.

This clone was seen a single time. V gene TRBV4-1 combines with J gene TRBJ1-1; weak D call: TRBD1 (5 bases). V gave up 0 bases and J gave up 3 bases, with 11 bases separating them. The CDR3 consists of 15 residues. CDR1 MGHRA and CDR2 YSYEKL come from the germline V gene. As DNA, the CDR3 is TGCGCCAGCAGCCAAGATAGTAGGGGCGACACTGAAGCTTTCTTT. Protein product: CASSQDSRGDTEAFF.

The chain uses TRBV7-3 and TRBJ1-2, with 7 bases fitting TRBD1. Germline CDR1 reads SGHTA; CDR2 reads FQGTGA. Trimming at V came to 4 bases and at J to 3 bases, leaving 5 bases not matched to a gene. The CDR3 sequence is 14 residues long. CDR3 in DNA: TGTGCCAGCAGCTCGGGACAGCGGGACTATGGCTACACCTTC. Amino acid sequence: CASSSGQRDYGYTF.

This clone appeared many times. The rearrangement links TRBV7-9 to TRBJ2-2; D remains unclear. The V and J ends lost 5 bases and 7 bases respectively, with 5 bases between them. This CDR3 spans 11 amino acids. Germline CDR1 is SEHNR and CDR2 is FQNEAQ (reference sequence). CDR3 in DNA: TGTGCCAGCAGCCCTTACGGGGAGCTGTTTTTT. The encoded protein is CASSPYGELFF.

The table lists this clone with a few counts. V and J are TRBV28 and TRBJ1-2; tentatively, D is TRBD1 (6 bases). The CDR3 is 18 residues long. Trimming cost V 3 bases and J 8 bases, with 28 bases left between them. CDR1 MDHEN and CDR2 SYDVKM come from the germline V gene. The CDR3 protein is CASSLGGAAGLALGGYTF. CDR3 nucleotides: TGTGCCAGCAGTTTGGGGGGGGCTGCAGGGCTGGCCCTCGGAGGCTACACCTTC.

The chain is built from TRBV29-1 and TRBJ1-2; maybe TRBD1 (6 bases). The V end was cut by 4 bases, the J end by 7 bases, with 22 bases between. Germline assignment: CDR1 SQVTM and CDR2 ANQGSEA. This CDR3 contains 15 residues. CDR3 loop: CSVGVYEGEISGYTF. The CDR3, as DNA: TGCAGCGTTGGAGTTTATGAGGGGGAAATTTCTGGCTACACCTTC.

CDR3 residues: CASSGGAYGYTF. In nucleotides, the CDR3 is TGTGCCAGCAGCGGGGGGGCATATGGCTACACCTTC. The chain links TRBV27 to TRBJ1-2, with D maybe TRBD1 (6 bases). Between the trimmed V and J ends, which lost 6 bases and 5 bases, there was a span of 10 bases. CDR3 length: 12 residues. Germline V gives CDR1 MNHEY, CDR2 SMNVEV (reference sequence).

J is TRBJ2-3 and V is TRBV7-3; 9 positions match TRBD2. From germline, CDR1 is SGHTA and CDR2 FQGTGA. V dropped 0 bases and J dropped 1; count of bases not matched to a gene: 2. The CDR3 has 16 residues. The CDR3 spells CASSLTLAGGTDTQYF. In DNA form, the CDR3 reads TGTGCCAGCAGCTTAACGTTAGCGGGGGGCACAGATACGCAGTATTTT.

This clone has a handful of counts. The chain joins TRBV5-1 to TRBJ2-3; 7 nucleotides align to TRBD1. Germline V gene lookup returns CDR1 SGHRS and CDR2 YFSETQ. The CDR3 length is 12 residues. The V segment lost 2 bases and the J segment 6 bases; nucleotides outside the gene matches: 0. CDR3 sequence (DNA): TGCGCCAGCAGCTTACAGGGGGATACGCAGTATTTT. Protein: CASSLQGDTQYF.

The rearrangement links TRBV7-3 to TRBJ2-3; D might be TRBD2 (7 bases). Trimming left V 0 bases short and J 5 bases short, with 15 bases between. The length of the CDR3 is 16 residues. The germline CDR1 and CDR2 sequences are SGHTA and FQGTGA. CDR3 sequence reads: CASSLTGGPPEDTQYF. DNA for the CDR3: TGTGCCAGCAGCTTAACGGGGGGGCCTCCTGAAGATACGCAGTATTTT.

This clone was detected once. The chain employs TRBV27 and TRBJ1-2, with TRBD1 identical over 8 bases. J was trimmed by 4 bases and V by 4 bases; bases with no gene match: 8. Germline assignment: CDR1 MNHEY and CDR2 SMNVEV (reference sequence). The CDR3 consists of 15 residues. This CDR3 reads CASSSLGQGVYGYTF. CDR3 sequence (DNA): TGTGCCAGCAGTTCGCTTGGACAGGGTGTCTATGGCTACACCTTC.

The chain couples TRBV5-6 to TRBJ2-2; 8 bases map to TRBD1. After removal of 4 bases from V and 3 bases from J, the junction contained 8 bases not matched to a gene. The CDR3 runs 16 residues. Germline CDR1 and CDR2: SGHDT and YYEEEE. The CDR3 protein is CASSPPTGDDTGELFF. In DNA, the CDR3 is TGTGCCAGCAGCCCCCCGACAGGGGACGACACCGGGGAGCTGTTTTTT.

V usage is TRBV6-2 or TRBV6-3 and J usage is TRBJ2-5; 9 bases are shared with TRBD2. The CDR3 runs 16 residues. J was trimmed by 1 base and V by 4 bases; bases with no gene match: 7. Germline-derived CDR1 and CDR2 are MNHEY and SVGEGT. CDR3 sequence reads: CASSFGLASRQETQYF. CDR3 DNA sequence: TGTGCCAGCAGTTTCGGACTAGCGTCTCGCCAAGAGACCCAGTACTTC.

The chain uses TRBV7-3 and TRBJ1-2, with 12 positions matching TRBD1. V shed 6 bases and J 8 bases; nucleotides not matched to a gene: 10. CDR3 length equals 15 residues. Germline assignment: CDR1 SGHTA and CDR2 FQGTGA. Here the CDR3 reads CASRSTGTGGRGYTF. CDR3 DNA sequence: TGTGCCAGCAGGTCAACCGGGACAGGGGGCCGAGGCTACACCTTC.

This clone was observed a few times. The same CDR3 also results from other DNA sequences found in this sample. CDR3 residues: CATSRDRGDYGYTF. The CDR3 DNA reads as TGTGCCACCAGCAGAGACAGGGGGGACTATGGCTACACCTTC. The rearrangement links TRBV15 to TRBJ1-2; TRBD1 matches 7 bases. The ends lost 0 bases at V and 3 bases at J; junction bases unmatched: 1. Germline assignment: CDR1 LNHNV and CDR2 YYDKDF (reference sequence). CDR3 length: 14 amino acids.

V usage is TRBV6-5 and J usage is TRBJ1-4; D uncertain. Trimming took 4 bases from V and 6 from J, leaving 9 bases between them. The CDR3 loop spans 13 amino acids. The germline gives CDR1 MNHEY, CDR2 SVGAGI. CDR3: CASSLLADEKLFF. The CDR3 DNA reads TGTGCCAGCAGTTTGTTGGCTGATGAAAAACTGTTTTTT.

The V call is TRBV6-5, the J call TRBJ1-1; 7 positions match TRBD1. Trimming took 8 bases from V and 0 from J; bases not matched to a gene: 9. This CDR3 contains 15 residues. Germline assignment: CDR1 MNHEY and CDR2 SVGAGI. This CDR3 is CASGMEGAVNTEAFF. The DNA for the CDR3 is TGTGCCAGCGGGATGGAGGGGGCTGTGAACACTGAAGCTTTCTTT.

The chain is built from TRBV7-9 and TRBJ2-5, with a possible D match to TRBD2 (5 bases). CDR3 size: 13 residues. Trimming left V 5 bases short and J 2 bases short, with 9 bases between. Germline V gives CDR1 SEHNR, CDR2 FQNEAQ (reference sequence). CDR3 region: CASSPGLQETQYF. The CDR3 DNA is TGTGCCAGCAGCCCGGGATTGCAAGAGACCCAGTACTTC.

This clone was detected once. The chain joins TRBV2 to TRBJ1-1; D is uncertain. The length of the CDR3 is 11 residues. Germline assignment: CDR1 SNHLY and CDR2 FYNNEI. The V gene lost 6 bases and the J gene lost 8 bases, with 10 bases spanning the gap. CDR3 DNA: TGTGCCAGCAGGGTACTTCAAGAAGCTTTCTTT. Protein product: CASRVLQEAFF.

The V gene is TRBV6-5, the J gene TRBJ1-5; D is ambiguous. The CDR3 is made up of 13 amino acids. CDR1 and CDR2 (germline): MNHEY, SVGAGI. Between the trimmed V and J ends, which lost 2 bases and 11 bases, there was a span of 13 bases. The CDR3 nucleotides are TGTGCCAGCAGTTACACTAGGGTTTCGGCCCAGCATTTT. Its protein is CASSYTRVSAQHF.

The CDR3 is CASSVSETSGNSPLHF. The CDR3 nucleotides read TGTGCCAGCAGCGTCTCGGAGACCAGTGGGAATTCACCCCTCCACTTT. The rearrangement joins TRBV9 to TRBJ1-6; D call uncertain. Germline-derived CDR1 and CDR2 are SGDLS and YYNGEE. V shed 2 bases and J shed 7 bases, with 16 bases lying between them. This CDR3 region has 16 residues.

The rearrangement joins TRBV2 to TRBJ1-5; the D gene is possibly TRBD1 (6 bases). From germline, CDR1 is SNHLY and CDR2 FYNNEI. Trimming left V 4 bases short and J 2 bases short, with 9 bases between. This CDR3 is 14 amino acids long. CDR3 nucleotides: TGTGCCAGCAGTGTACAGGGACGCAATCAGCCCCAGCATTTT. Encoded protein: CASSVQGRNQPQHF.

This clone was recorded a few times. The junction departs from germline at one end; a sequencing error may be responsible. This chain links TRBV7-7 with TRBJ2-1, with 12 bases aligning to TRBD1. Germline CDR1 reads SSHAT; CDR2 reads FNYEAQ (reference sequence). The CDR3 loop spans 16 amino acids. This CDR3 reads CASSAGQGASTEEQFF. CDR3 DNA: TGTGCTAGCAGCGCGGGACAGGGGGCGAGCACTGAAGAGCAGTTCTTC. Drawing the rest from reference TRBV7-7 and TRBJ2-1, the complete variable domain is GAGVSQSPRYKVTKRGQDVTLRCDPISSHATLYWYQQALGQGPEFLTYFNYEAQPDKSGLPSDRFSAERPEGSISTLTIQRTEQRDSAMYRCASSAGQGASTEEQFFGPGTRLTVL.

This clone was observed a handful of times. V usage is TRBV5-4 and J usage is TRBJ2-2; D is undetermined. CDR1 is SGHNT, CDR2 YYREEE, per germline (reference sequence). V lost 2 bases and J lost 3, with 11 bases in between. The CDR3 is made up of 15 amino acids. CDR3 coding DNA: TGTGCCAGCAGCTTCGGAGCTCGGGACACCGGGGAGCTGTTTTTT. Translated, it gives CASSFGARDTGELFF.